The clone carrying this TCR beta chain was detected only once. Trimming took off 5 bases at V and 2 bases at J, with 16 bases between the two ends. Germline lookup yields CDR1 MNHEY and CDR2 SVGAGI. CDR3 length equals 15 residues. The table came from immunoSEQ multiplex PCR; TCRdb's copy has only in-frame clones and leaves some out. The data show roughly 700,000 clones, approximately 87% seen once. This specimen belongs to a study of shared T cell receptors in the human thymus. This sample was shared with a second study, whose subject was human thymus T cells. From that report: The people who donated were healthy Finnish babies having corrective surgery for congenital heart defects. Corrective cardiac operations yielded the resected thymus tissue. Thymic and blood repertoires appeared to display a bias in their usage of V and J genes. As related research reported, thymic repertoires overlapped highly among unrelated individuals.

Material for sequencing was thymocytes. V usage is TRBV6-5 and J usage is TRBJ2-7, with D possibly being TRBD2 (6 bases). The sequence derives from a boy in the first two years of life with a congenital heart defect. CDR3 DNA sequence: TGTGCCAGCAGTGCCCCCGGTTTAGCGGCCTACGAGCAGTACTTC. Translating it yields CASSAPGLAAYEQYF.